These 14 T cell receptor beta chains share one sample of origin, sequenced in a study of cytomegalovirus exposure and HLA in healthy donors. The repertoire was sequenced with immunoSEQ multiplex PCR; TCRdb's copy has only in-frame clones and lacks some. The table includes about 250,000 clones, more than 85% detected once. Sequencing was done on a sample of PBMCs. These TCRs come from a young man in good health and CMV-seropositive.

The rearrangement joins TRBV11-2 to TRBJ2-7; 9 bases align to TRBD2. V lost 1 base and J lost 3; bases outside the gene matches: 7. The V gene's germline CDR1 is SGHAT and CDR2 FQNNGV. CDR3 length: 16 amino acids. The DNA for the CDR3 is TGTGCCAGCAGCTTAGTGGCGACTAGCGGAGTCTACGAGCAGTACTTC. As protein: CASSLVATSGVYEQYF.

The rearrangement uses TRBV2 and TRBJ2-5, with 7 bases identical to TRBD2. CDR1 is SNHLY, CDR2 FYNNEI, per germline. This CDR3 is built from 16 residues. Trimming took 1 base from V and 5 from J; bases not matched to a gene: 10. CDR3 sequence reads: CASSEGLAGEAETQYF. The CDR3 DNA is TGTGCCAGCAGTGAAGGACTGGCGGGAGAGGCGGAGACCCAGTACTTC.

This sequence joins TRBV19 and TRBJ2-1; D remains ambiguous. Germline V gene sequence: CDR1 LNHDA, CDR2 SQIVND (reference sequence). The V and J ends lost 4 bases and 8 bases respectively, with 12 bases between them. The CDR3 is made up of 13 amino acids. In DNA form, the CDR3 reads TGTGCCAGTAGTAGTTCACCCATCGATGAGCAGTTCTTC. This encodes CASSSSPIDEQFF.

This chain connects TRBV2 to TRBJ2-1; D unclear. The CDR3 runs to 15 residues. Trimming removed 5 bases at V and 0 bases at J, with 11 bases between. CDR1 is SNHLY, CDR2 FYNNEI, per germline. The CDR3 loop reads CASSIRPASYNEQFF. CDR3 DNA sequence: TGTGCCAGCAGTATCCGACCGGCCTCCTACAATGAGCAGTTCTTC.

In DNA form, the CDR3 reads TGTGCCAGCAGCGACACAGCCAGCTCCTACGAGCAGTACTTC. Translating gives CASSDTASSYEQYF. V usage is TRBV5-6 and J usage is TRBJ2-7; no definite D call. CDR1 is SGHDT and CDR2 is YYEEEE in the germline V gene. The CDR3 is made up of 14 amino acids. V lost 4 bases and J 0 bases, leaving 11 bases between the germline ends.

The rearrangement uses TRBV10-3 and TRBJ2-5; D may correspond to TRBD1 or TRBD2 (5 bases each). The ends were cut back, 0 bases at V and 5 bases at J, with 16 bases in the middle. Germline CDR1 and CDR2: ENHRY and SYGVKD. This CDR3 is built from 16 residues. As DNA, the CDR3 is TGTGCCATCAGTGAGTCAGGTCGGGACCTCGTGGAGACCCAGTACTTC. It encodes CAISESGRDLVETQYF.

V and J are TRBV9 and TRBJ1-2; TRBD1 might be the D (5 bases). Deletions cut 4 bases from V and 4 bases from J, with 23 bases between. The CDR3 extends over 17 amino acids. The germline CDR1 and CDR2 sequences are SGDLS and YYNGEE. The CDR3 sequence: CASSSRGLGGILYGYTF. DNA of the CDR3: TGTGCCAGCAGCTCAAGAGGACTTGGGGGGATCCTCTATGGCTACACCTTC.

This clone was seen only once. V and J are TRBV28 and TRBJ2-7; D is perhaps TRBD1 (5 bases). Germline lookup yields CDR1 MDHEN and CDR2 SYDVKM. The CDR3 has 13 residues. With 3 bases removed from V and 3 bases from J, the gap between germline ends came to 9 bases. CDR3 nucleotide sequence: TGTGCCAGCAGTTTGCAGGGATTCTACGAGCAGTACTTC. Residues: CASSLQGFYEQYF.

This clone was recorded a few times. The J gene is TRBJ1-3, the V gene TRBV2; 8 bases line up with TRBD1. The ends lost 2 bases at V and 2 bases at J; junction bases unmatched: 2. Germline CDR1 SNHLY, CDR2 FYNNEI. CDR3 size: 15 residues. The CDR3 sequence: CASSERTGPGNTIYF. As DNA, the CDR3 is TGTGCCAGCAGTGAAAGGACAGGGCCTGGAAACACCATATATTTT.

The chain combines TRBV13 with TRBJ1-1; 12 bases line up with TRBD1. This CDR3 comprises 14 residues. Germline V CDR1 and CDR2: PRHDT, FYEKMQ (reference sequence). V was pared by 5 bases and J by 11 bases, with 9 bases of the junction left unmatched. CDR3 coding DNA: TGTGCCAGCAGCGTGTGGGGGACAGGGGGCCGGGCTTTCTTT. Translating it yields CASSVWGTGGRAFF.

J is TRBJ2-2 and V is TRBV7-7; perhaps TRBD2 as D (5 bases). The CDR3 is 11 amino acids. Germline V gene sequence: CDR1 SSHAT, CDR2 FNYEAQ (reference sequence). The V gene lost 4 bases and the J gene lost 8 bases, with 5 bases spanning the gap. The CDR3 nucleotides are TGTGCCAGCAGCTCGGGGGGGGAGCTGTTTTTT. Translating it yields CASSSGGELFF.

This chain joins TRBV2 and TRBJ1-2; TRBD1 agrees at 7 bases. V dropped 7 bases and J dropped 8; count of bases not matched to a gene: 10. Germline-derived CDR1 and CDR2 are SNHLY and FYNNEI. The CDR3 contains 13 residues. The CDR3: CASTQDRVRGYTF. CDR3 in DNA: TGTGCCAGCACCCAAGACAGGGTCAGGGGCTACACCTTC.

The chain couples TRBV27 to TRBJ2-1, with a tentative D call TRBD2 (5 bases). CDR1 and CDR2 (germline): MNHEY, SMNVEV (reference sequence). Trimming left V 6 bases short and J 3 bases short, with 15 bases between. This CDR3 spans 15 amino acids. CDR3 bases: TGTGCCAGCAGCCCACGGGGTCCGATCTACAATGAGCAGTTCTTC. This sequence encodes CASSPRGPIYNEQFF.

J is TRBJ2-7 and V is TRBV28; 8 bases agree with TRBD2. The V gene end was trimmed by 3 bases and the J gene end by 4 bases; junction bases not matched to a gene: 8. The CDR3 has 15 amino acids. Per germline, CDR1 MDHEN and CDR2 SYDVKM. Here the CDR3 DNA reads TGTGCCAGCAGTTTTATCGGGGGGGCTTGGTACGAGCAGTACTTC. It translates to CASSFIGGAWYEQYF.